The 13 T cell receptor beta chains presented below share a single source sample, sequenced in a study of T cells after somatic rescue of genetic block. The table came from immunoSEQ multiplex PCR; TCRdb's copy has only in-frame clones and leaves some out. The profile shows 55,000 or so clones, roughly 96% of them singletons. Input material: peripheral blood mononuclear cells (PBMCs). The receptors shown here come from a child younger than two.

The chain is built from TRBV5-4 and TRBJ1-5; D might be TRBD1 (6 bases). V lost 4 bases, J lost 0 bases, and 11 bases lay in between. The V gene's germline CDR1 is SGHNT and CDR2 YYREEE (reference sequence). This CDR3 has 15 residues. CDR3 in amino acids: CASSRDKYSNQPQHF. CDR3 nucleotide sequence: TGTGCCAGCAGCCGGGACAAATATAGCAATCAGCCCCAGCATTTT. The full variable domain, completed using reference TRBV5-4 and TRBJ1-5, is ETGVTQSPTHLIKTRGQQVTLRCSSQSGHNTVSWYQQALGQGPQFIFQYYREEENGRGNFPPRFSGLQFPNYSSELNVNALELDDSALYLCASSRDKYSNQPQHFGDGTRLSIL.

This chain joins TRBV5-4 and TRBJ1-2, with 7 positions matching TRBD1. CDR1 and CDR2 (germline): SGHNT, YYREEE (reference sequence). The CDR3 runs 15 residues. Trimming at V came to 4 bases and at J to 2 bases, leaving 8 bases not matched to a gene. The CDR3 DNA sequence: TGTGCCAGCAGCCCGACAGGGAGAACGAACTATGGCTACACCTTC. Its translation: CASSPTGRTNYGYTF.

This clone was recorded a few times. V is TRBV4-1 and J is TRBJ1-2; D call uncertain. The V gene's germline CDR1 is MGHRA and CDR2 YSYEKL. V lost 0 bases and J lost 4, with 6 bases in between. The CDR3 sequence is 13 residues long. CDR3 DNA sequence: TGCGCCAGCAGCCAAGAGTTCCTCTATGGCTACACCTTC. It is translated as CASSQEFLYGYTF.

V is TRBV19 and J is TRBJ2-7; D is ambiguous. Looked up from germline, CDR1 is LNHDA and CDR2 is SQIVND (reference sequence). Trimming removed 0 bases from V and 2 bases from J, with 5 bases in between. The length of the CDR3 is 13 residues. The CDR3 here is CASSIDLAYEQYF. CDR3 DNA sequence: TGTGCCAGTAGTATAGATCTAGCCTACGAGCAGTACTTC.

Turning to this clone: One junction end does not reproduce the germline sequence, and a read error may be involved. The V and J genes are TRBV25-1 and TRBJ2-1, with TRBD2 matching 14 bases. Germline CDR1 reads MGHDK; CDR2 reads SYGVNS. CDR3 size: 15 residues. Here the CDR3 DNA reads TGTGCCAGCAGTGGGCCCGGGACTAGCGGGAGCCGGAGGCTCTTC. It is translated as CASSGPGTSGSRRLF. The entire variable domain, with the rest obtained from reference TRBV25-1 and TRBJ2-1, is as follows: EADIYQTPRYLVIGTGKKITLECSQTMGHDKMYWYQQDPGMELHLIHYSYGVNSTEKGDLSSESTVSRIRTEHFPLTLESARPSHTSQYLCASSGPGTSGSRRLFGPGTRLTVL.

The chain combines TRBV11-2 with TRBJ2-7, with D possibly TRBD2 on 6 matching bases. Trimming cost V 2 bases and J 0 bases, with 11 bases left between them. This CDR3 contains 15 residues. Per germline, CDR1 SGHAT and CDR2 FQNNGV. This CDR3 reads CASSLNAGPSYEQYF. The CDR3, as DNA: TGTGCCAGCAGCTTAAATGCGGGGCCCTCCTACGAGCAGTACTTC.

The chain links TRBV5-1 to TRBJ1-5; 7 bases align to TRBD1. The germline CDR1 and CDR2 sequences are SGHRS and YFSETQ. The CDR3 length is 13 residues. V shed 8 bases and J 1 base; nucleotides not matched to a gene: 3. The CDR3 DNA reads as TGCGCCAGGATAGGGGGCAGCAATCAGCCCCAGCATTTT. Encoded protein: CARIGGSNQPQHF. The complete variable domain, with remaining parts taken from reference TRBV5-1 and TRBJ1-5, reads KAGVTQTPRYLIKTRGQQVTLSCSPISGHRSVSWYQQTPGQGLQFLFEYFSETQRNKGNFPGRFSGRQFSNSRSEMNVSTLELGDSALYLCARIGGSNQPQHFGDGTRLSIL.

The genes are TRBV11-2 and TRBJ2-7, with TRBD2 identical over 10 bases. The junction had 4 bases not matched to a gene; V was cut back by 5 bases and J by 0 bases. Germline CDR1 is SGHAT and CDR2 is FQNNGV. The length of the CDR3 is 15 residues. The CDR3 DNA sequence: TGTGCCAGCAGCACGGGACTAGCGAGCTCCTACGAGCAGTACTTC. It is translated as CASSTGLASSYEQYF. The full variable domain, rest sourced from reference TRBV11-2 and TRBJ2-7, is EAGVAQSPRYKIIEKRQSVAFWCNPISGHATLYWYQQILGQGPKLLIQFQNNGVVDDSQLPKDRFSAERLKGVDSTLKIQPAKLEDSAVYLCASSTGLASSYEQYFGPGTRLTVT.

The chain joins TRBV5-5 to TRBJ2-7; no firm D call. Trimming removed 0 bases from V and 5 bases from J, with 12 bases in between. The CDR3 sequence is 14 residues long. Germline CDR1 SGHKS, CDR2 YYEKEE (reference sequence). The CDR3 is CASSLDPQTDEQYF. The CDR3 DNA is TGTGCCAGCAGCTTGGATCCACAGACTGACGAGCAGTACTTC. Complete variable domain (other parts from reference TRBV5-5 and TRBJ2-7): DAGVTQSPTHLIKTRGQQVTLRCSPISGHKSVSWYQQVLGQGPQFIFQYYEKEERGRGNFPDRFSARQFPNYSSELNVNALLLGDSALYLCASSLDPQTDEQYFGPGTRLTVT.

This sequence joins TRBV5-4 and TRBJ1-2; maybe TRBD1 (5 bases). Trimming cost V 0 bases and J 6 bases, with 6 bases left between them. This CDR3 is built from 12 residues. Germline CDR1 SGHNT, CDR2 YYREEE (reference sequence). The CDR3 bases are TGTGCCAGCAGCTTGGGGGGCGATGGCTACACCTTC. The encoded protein is CASSLGGDGYTF.

The rearrangement links TRBV6-6 to TRBJ1-1; 7 bases are a match to TRBD1. CDR1 and CDR2 from the germline V gene are MNHNY and SVGAGI (reference sequence). This CDR3 contains 13 residues. V lost 9 bases to trimming and J lost 0 bases; unmatched junction nucleotides: 4. DNA of the CDR3: TGTGCCAGTATTCAGGGGGTGAACACTGAAGCTTTCTTT. Translated, it gives CASIQGVNTEAFF.

The chain couples TRBV27 to TRBJ1-3, with a possible D match to TRBD1 (6 bases). Deletions cut 3 bases from V and 0 bases from J, with 9 bases between. The germline V gene has CDR1 MNHEY and CDR2 SMNVEV (reference sequence). This CDR3 has 15 residues. The CDR3 reads CASSLGAGSGNTIYF. For the CDR3, the DNA is TGTGCCAGCAGTTTGGGGGCAGGCTCTGGAAACACCATATATTTT.

V and J are TRBV28 and TRBJ1-4, with D tentatively TRBD1 (6 bases). The CDR3 extends over 13 amino acids. Germline CDR1 reads MDHEN; CDR2 reads SYDVKM. V was shortened by 7 bases and J by 8 bases, with 14 bases between the two germline ends. The CDR3 protein is CASKGGLWEKLFF. CDR3 nucleotide sequence: TGTGCCAGCAAGGGGGGTCTTTGGGAAAAACTGTTTTTT.